This T cell receptor (beta chain) was documented in a study of cytomegalovirus exposure and HLA in healthy donors. The CDR3 sequence is 15 residues long. Germline CDR1 and CDR2: SGHTA and FQGNSA. The trim removed 1 base at V and 4 bases at J, leaving 4 bases unmatched. In regard to this clone: The identical CDR3 is also encoded by other nucleotide sequences in the sample.

The PCR used 60 Vbeta and 13 Jbeta primers. The repertoire was sequenced with immunoSEQ multiplex PCR; TCRdb's copy has only in-frame clones and lacks some. The table records roughly 100,000 clones, over 70% of them present only once. The TCR comes from a female donor in good health and CMV-seronegative. The chain carries TRBV7-2 and TRBJ2-5; 9 bases agree with TRBD2. Sequences were obtained from PBMCs. CDR3 sequence (DNA): TGTGCCAGCAGCTTAGATGGCGGGAGGGTAGAGACCCAGTACTTC. Encoded protein: CASSLDGGRVETQYF. The complete variable domain, with remaining parts taken from reference TRBV7-2 and TRBJ2-5, reads GAGVSQSPSNKVTEKGKDVELRCDPISGHTALYWYRQSLGQGLEFLIYFQGNSAPDKSGLPSDRFSAERTGGSVSTLTIQRTQQEDSAVYLCASSLDGGRVETQYFGPGTRLLVL.